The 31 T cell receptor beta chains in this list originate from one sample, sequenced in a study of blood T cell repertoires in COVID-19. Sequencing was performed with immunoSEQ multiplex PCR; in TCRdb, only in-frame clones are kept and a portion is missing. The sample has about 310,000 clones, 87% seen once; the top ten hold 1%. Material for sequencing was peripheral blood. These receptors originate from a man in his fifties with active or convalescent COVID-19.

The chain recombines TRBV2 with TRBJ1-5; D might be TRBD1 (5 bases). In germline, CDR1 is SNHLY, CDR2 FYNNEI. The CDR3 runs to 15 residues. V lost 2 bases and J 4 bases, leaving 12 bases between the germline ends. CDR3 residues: CASSEQGNPNQPQHF. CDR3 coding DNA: TGTGCCAGCAGTGAACAGGGCAATCCAAATCAGCCCCAGCATTTT.

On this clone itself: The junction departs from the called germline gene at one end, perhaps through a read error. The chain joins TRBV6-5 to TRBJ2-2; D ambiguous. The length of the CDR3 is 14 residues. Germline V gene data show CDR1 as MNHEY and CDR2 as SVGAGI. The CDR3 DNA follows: TGTGCCCGCAGCCTGATGAGAGAAACCGGGGAGCTGTTTTTT. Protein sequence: CARSLMRETGELFF.

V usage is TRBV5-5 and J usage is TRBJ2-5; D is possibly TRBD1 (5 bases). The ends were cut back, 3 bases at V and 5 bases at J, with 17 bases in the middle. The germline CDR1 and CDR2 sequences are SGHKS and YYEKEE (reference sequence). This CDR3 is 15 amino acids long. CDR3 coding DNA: TGTGCCAGCAGCTCGCAGGGTGGGGTTTGGGAGACCCAGTACTTC. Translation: CASSSQGGVWETQYF. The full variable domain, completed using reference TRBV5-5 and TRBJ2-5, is DAGVTQSPTHLIKTRGQQVTLRCSPISGHKSVSWYQQVLGQGPQFIFQYYEKEERGRGNFPDRFSARQFPNYSSELNVNALLLGDSALYLCASSSQGGVWETQYFGPGTRLLVL.

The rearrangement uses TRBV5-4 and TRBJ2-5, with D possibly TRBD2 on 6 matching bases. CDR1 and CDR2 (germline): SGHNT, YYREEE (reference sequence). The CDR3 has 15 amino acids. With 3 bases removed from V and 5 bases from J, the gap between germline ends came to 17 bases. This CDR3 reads CASSSPGTLRETQYF. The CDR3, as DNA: TGTGCCAGCAGCTCCCCAGGGACTCTTAGGGAGACCCAGTACTTC.

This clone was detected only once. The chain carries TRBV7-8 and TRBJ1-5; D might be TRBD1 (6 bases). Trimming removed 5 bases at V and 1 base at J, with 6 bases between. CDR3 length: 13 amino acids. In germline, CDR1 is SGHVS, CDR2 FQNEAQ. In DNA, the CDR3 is TGTGCCAGCAGCGGACAGAGCAATCAGCCCCAGCATTTT. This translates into CASSGQSNQPQHF.

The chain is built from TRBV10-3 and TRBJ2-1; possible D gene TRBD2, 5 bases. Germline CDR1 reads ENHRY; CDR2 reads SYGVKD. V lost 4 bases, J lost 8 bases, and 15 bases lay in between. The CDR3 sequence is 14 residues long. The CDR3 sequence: CAISGGPERDEQFF. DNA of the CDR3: TGTGCCATCAGTGGTGGACCGGAGAGGGATGAGCAGTTCTTC.

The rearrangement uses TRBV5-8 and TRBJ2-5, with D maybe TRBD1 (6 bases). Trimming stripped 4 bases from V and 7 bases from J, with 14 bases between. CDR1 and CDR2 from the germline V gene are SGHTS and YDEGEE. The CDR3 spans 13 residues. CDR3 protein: CASSPPIGGTQYF. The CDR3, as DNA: TGTGCCAGCAGCCCGCCGATAGGGGGGACCCAGTACTTC.

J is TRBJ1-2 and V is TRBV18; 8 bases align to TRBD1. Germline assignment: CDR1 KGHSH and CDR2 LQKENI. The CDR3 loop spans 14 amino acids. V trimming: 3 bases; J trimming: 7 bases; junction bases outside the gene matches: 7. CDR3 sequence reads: CASSPGQAEGGYTF. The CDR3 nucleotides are TGTGCCAGCTCACCGGGACAGGCTGAAGGTGGCTACACCTTC. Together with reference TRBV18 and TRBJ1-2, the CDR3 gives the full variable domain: NAGVMQNPRHLVRRRGQEARLRCSPMKGHSHVYWYRQLPEEGLKFMVYLQKENIIDESGMPKERFSAEFPKEGPSILRIQQVVRGDSAAYFCASSPGQAEGGYTFGSGTRLTVV.

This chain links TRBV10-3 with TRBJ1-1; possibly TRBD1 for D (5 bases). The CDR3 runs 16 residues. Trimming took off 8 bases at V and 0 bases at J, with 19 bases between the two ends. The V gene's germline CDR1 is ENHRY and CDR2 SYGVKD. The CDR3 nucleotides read TGTGCCATCTCCAGGGTCCCGGCGACCATGAACACTGAAGCTTTCTTT. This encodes CAISRVPATMNTEAFF.

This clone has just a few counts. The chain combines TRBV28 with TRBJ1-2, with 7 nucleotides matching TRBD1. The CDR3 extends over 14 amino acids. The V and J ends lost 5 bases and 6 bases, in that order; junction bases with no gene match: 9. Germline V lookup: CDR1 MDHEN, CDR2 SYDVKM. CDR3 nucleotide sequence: TGTGCCAGCAGTGCGACAGGGTTGAGGAATGGCTACACCTTC. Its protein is CASSATGLRNGYTF.

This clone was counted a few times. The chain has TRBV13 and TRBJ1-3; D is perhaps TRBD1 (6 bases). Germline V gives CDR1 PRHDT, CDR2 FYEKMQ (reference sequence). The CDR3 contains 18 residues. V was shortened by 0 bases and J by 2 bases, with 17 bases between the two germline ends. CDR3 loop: CASSLGGQRSFTGNTIYF. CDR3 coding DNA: TGTGCCAGCAGCTTAGGTGGACAGAGATCTTTTACTGGAAACACCATATATTTT.

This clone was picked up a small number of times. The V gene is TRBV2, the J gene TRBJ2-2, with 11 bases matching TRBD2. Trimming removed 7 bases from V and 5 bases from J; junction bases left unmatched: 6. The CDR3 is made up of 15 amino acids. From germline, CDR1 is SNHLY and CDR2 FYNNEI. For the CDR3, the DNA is TGTGCCAGCATTCAGAGGACTAGCGGGACCGGGGAGCTGTTTTTT. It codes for CASIQRTSGTGELFF.

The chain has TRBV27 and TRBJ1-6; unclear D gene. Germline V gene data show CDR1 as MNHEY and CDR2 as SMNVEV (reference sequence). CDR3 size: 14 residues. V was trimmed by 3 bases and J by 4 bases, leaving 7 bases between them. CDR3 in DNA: TGTGCCAGCAGTTTTTCCGTGTATAATTCACCCCTCCACTTT. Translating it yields CASSFSVYNSPLHF.

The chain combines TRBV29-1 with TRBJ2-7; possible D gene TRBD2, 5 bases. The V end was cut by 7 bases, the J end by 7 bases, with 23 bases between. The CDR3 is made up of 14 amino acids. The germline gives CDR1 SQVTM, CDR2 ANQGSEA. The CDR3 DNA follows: TGCAGCGGAGGAGGCAGTACCGACCCTAGGGAGCAGTACTTC. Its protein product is CSGGGSTDPREQYF.

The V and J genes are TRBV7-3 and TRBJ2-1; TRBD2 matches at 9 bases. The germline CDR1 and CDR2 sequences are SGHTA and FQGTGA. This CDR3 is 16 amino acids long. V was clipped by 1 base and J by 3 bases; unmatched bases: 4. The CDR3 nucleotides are TGTGCCAGCAGCTTAAAGGGTAGCGGGGGCTACAATGAGCAGTTCTTC. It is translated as CASSLKGSGGYNEQFF. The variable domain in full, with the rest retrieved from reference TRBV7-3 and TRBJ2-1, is GAGVSQTPSNKVTEKGKYVELRCDPISGHTALYWYRQSLGQGPEFLIYFQGTGAADDSGLPNDRFFAVRPEGSVSTLKIQRTERGDSAVYLCASSLKGSGGYNEQFFGPGTRLTVL.

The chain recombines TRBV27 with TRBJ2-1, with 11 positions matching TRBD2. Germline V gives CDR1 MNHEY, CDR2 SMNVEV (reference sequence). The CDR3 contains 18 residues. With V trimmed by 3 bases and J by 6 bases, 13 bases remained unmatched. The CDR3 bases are TGTGCCAGCAGTTTTAGCCCCCCCGGGACTAGCGGCTTCAATGAGCAGTTCTTC. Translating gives CASSFSPPGTSGFNEQFF.

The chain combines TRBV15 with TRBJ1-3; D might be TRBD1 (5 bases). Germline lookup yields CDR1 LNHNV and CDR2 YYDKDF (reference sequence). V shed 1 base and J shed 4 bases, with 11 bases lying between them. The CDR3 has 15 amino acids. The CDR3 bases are TGTGCCACCAGCAGAGGGGTATCAGGGGGAAACACCATATATTTT. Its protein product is CATSRGVSGGNTIYF.

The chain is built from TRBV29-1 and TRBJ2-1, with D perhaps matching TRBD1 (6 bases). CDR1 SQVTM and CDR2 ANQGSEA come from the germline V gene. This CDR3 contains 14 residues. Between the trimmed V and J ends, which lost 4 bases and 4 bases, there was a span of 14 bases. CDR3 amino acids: CSVGSVGAYNEQFF. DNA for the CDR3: TGCAGCGTTGGGTCCGTGGGGGCATACAATGAGCAGTTCTTC.

CDR3 nucleotides: TGCGCCAGCAGCCGAGGGACAGCGAGCTCCTACGAGCAGTACTTC. This sequence encodes CASSRGTASSYEQYF. The chain couples TRBV5-1 to TRBJ2-7, with TRBD1 matching 7 bases. Trimming removed 4 bases from V and 0 bases from J; junction bases left unmatched: 7. CDR1 SGHRS and CDR2 YFSETQ come from the germline V gene. The CDR3 sequence is 15 residues long.

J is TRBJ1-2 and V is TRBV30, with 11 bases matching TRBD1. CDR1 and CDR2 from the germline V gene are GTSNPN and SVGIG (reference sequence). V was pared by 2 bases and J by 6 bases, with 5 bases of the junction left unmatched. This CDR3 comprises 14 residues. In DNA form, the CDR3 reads TGTGCCTGGAGTCCTTGGGACAGGGGGGATGGCTACACCTTC. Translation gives CAWSPWDRGDGYTF.

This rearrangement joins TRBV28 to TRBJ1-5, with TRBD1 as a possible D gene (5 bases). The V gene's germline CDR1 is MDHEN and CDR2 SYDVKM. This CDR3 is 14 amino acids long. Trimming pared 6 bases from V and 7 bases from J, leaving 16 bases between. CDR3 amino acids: CASSHGGGEQPQHF. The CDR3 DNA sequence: TGTGCCAGCAGCCACGGGGGAGGGGAGCAGCCCCAGCATTTT. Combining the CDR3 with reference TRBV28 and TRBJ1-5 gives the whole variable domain DVKVTQSSRYLVKRTGEKVFLECVQDMDHENMFWYRQDPGLGLRLIYFSYDVKMKEKGDIPEGYSVSREKKERFSLILESASTNQTSMYLCASSHGGGEQPQHFGDGTRLSIL.

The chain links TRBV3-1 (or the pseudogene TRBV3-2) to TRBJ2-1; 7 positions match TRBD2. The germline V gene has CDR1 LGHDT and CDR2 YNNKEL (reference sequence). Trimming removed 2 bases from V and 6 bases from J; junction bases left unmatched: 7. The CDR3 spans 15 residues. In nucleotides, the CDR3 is TGTGCCAGCAGCCAAAGTGGGAGGGCCAGCAATGAGCAGTTCTTC. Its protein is CASSQSGRASNEQFF.

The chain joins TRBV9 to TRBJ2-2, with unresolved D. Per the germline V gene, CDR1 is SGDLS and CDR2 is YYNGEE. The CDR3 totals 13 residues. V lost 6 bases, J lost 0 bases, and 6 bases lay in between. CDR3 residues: CASTRANTGELFF. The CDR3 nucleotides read TGTGCCAGCACCCGGGCGAACACCGGGGAGCTGTTTTTT.

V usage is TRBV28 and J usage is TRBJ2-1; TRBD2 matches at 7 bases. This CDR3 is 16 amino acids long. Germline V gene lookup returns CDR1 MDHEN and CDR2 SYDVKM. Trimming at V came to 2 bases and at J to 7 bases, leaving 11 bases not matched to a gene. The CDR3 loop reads CASSLASWAGVNEQFF. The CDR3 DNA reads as TGTGCCAGCAGTTTAGCCTCGTGGGCGGGAGTAAATGAGCAGTTCTTC. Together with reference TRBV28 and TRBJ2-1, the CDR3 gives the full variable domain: DVKVTQSSRYLVKRTGEKVFLECVQDMDHENMFWYRQDPGLGLRLIYFSYDVKMKEKGDIPEGYSVSREKKERFSLILESASTNQTSMYLCASSLASWAGVNEQFFGPGTRLTVL.

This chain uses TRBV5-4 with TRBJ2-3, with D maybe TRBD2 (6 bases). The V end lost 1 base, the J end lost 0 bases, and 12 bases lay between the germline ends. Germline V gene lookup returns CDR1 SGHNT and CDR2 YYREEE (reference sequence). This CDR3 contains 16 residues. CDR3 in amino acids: CASSLKSGVSTDTQYF. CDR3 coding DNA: TGTGCCAGCAGCTTGAAGTCGGGAGTTAGCACAGATACGCAGTATTTT.

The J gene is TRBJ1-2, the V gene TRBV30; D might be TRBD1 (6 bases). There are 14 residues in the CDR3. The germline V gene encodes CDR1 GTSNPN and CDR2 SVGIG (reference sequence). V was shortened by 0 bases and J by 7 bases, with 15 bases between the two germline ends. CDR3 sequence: CAWSVLPGGGGYTF. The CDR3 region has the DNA TGTGCCTGGAGTGTACTCCCGGGGGGCGGTGGCTACACCTTC. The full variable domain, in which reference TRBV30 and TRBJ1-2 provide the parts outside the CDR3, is SQTIHQWPATLVQPVGSPLSLECTVEGTSNPNLYWYRQAAGRGLQLLFYSVGIGQISSEVPQNLSASRPQDRQFILSSKKLLLSDSGFYLCAWSVLPGGGGYTFGSGTRLTVV.

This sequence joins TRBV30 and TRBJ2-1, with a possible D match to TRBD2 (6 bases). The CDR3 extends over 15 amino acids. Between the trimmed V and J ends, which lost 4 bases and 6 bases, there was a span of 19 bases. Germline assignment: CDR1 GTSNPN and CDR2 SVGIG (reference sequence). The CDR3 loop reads CAWNRKTGVFNEQFF. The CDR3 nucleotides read TGTGCCTGGAATCGGAAAACGGGAGTCTTCAATGAGCAGTTCTTC.

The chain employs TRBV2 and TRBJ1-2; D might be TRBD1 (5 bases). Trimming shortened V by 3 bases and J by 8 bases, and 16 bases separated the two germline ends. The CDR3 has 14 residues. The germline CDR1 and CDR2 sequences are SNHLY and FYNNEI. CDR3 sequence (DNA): TGTGCCAGCAGTGAGGACCGTACCGGGGGGGGCTACACCTTC. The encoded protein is CASSEDRTGGGYTF.

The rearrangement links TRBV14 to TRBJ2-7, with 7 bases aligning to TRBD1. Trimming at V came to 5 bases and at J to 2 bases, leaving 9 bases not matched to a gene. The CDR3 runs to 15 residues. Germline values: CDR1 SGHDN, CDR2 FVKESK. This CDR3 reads CASSSIRDRPYEQYF. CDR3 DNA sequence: TGTGCCAGCAGCTCTATTCGGGACAGACCCTACGAGCAGTACTTC. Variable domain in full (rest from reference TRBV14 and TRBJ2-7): EAGVTQFPSHSVIEKGQTVTLRCDPISGHDNLYWYRRVMGKEIKFLLHFVKESKQDESGMPNNRFLAERTGGTYSTLKVQPAELEDSGVYFCASSSIRDRPYEQYFGPGTRLTVT.

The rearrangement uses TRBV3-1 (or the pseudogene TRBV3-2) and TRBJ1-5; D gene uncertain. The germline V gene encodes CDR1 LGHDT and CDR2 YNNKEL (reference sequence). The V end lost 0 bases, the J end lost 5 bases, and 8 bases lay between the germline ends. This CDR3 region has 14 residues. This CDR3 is CASSQDSGYQPQHF. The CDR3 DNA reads TGTGCCAGCAGCCAAGATAGCGGGTATCAGCCCCAGCATTTT.

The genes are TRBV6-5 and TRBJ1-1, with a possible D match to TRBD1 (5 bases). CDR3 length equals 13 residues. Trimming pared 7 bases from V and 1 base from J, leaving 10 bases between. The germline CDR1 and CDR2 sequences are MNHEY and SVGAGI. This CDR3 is CASNRGGNTEAFF. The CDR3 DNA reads TGTGCCAGCAACCGGGGGGGGAACACTGAAGCTTTCTTT.